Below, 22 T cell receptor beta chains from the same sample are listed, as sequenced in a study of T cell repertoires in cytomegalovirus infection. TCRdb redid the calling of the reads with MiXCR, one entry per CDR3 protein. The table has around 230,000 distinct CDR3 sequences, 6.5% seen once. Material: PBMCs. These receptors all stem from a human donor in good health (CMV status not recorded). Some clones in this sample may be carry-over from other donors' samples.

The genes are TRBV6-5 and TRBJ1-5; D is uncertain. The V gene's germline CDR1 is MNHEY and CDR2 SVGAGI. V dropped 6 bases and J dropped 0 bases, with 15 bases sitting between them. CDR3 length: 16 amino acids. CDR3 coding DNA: TGTGCCAGCAGCCTGTCAGTATTCGATAGCAATCAGCCCCAGCATTTT. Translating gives CASSLSVFDSNQPQHF.

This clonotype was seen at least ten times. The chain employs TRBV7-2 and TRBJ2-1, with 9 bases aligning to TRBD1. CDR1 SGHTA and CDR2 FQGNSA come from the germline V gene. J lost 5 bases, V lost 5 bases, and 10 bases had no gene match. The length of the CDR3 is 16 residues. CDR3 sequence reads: CASSRPGQGYHNEQFF. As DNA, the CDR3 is TGTGCCAGCAGCCGACCGGGACAGGGATATCACAATGAGCAGTTCTTC.

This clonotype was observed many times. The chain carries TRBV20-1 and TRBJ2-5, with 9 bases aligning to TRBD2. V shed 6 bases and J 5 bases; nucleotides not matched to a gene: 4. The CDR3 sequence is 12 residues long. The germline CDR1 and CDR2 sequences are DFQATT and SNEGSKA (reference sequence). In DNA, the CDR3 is TGCAGTGCCGCGGGGGGGCGTGAGACCCAGTACTTC. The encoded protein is CSAAGGRETQYF.

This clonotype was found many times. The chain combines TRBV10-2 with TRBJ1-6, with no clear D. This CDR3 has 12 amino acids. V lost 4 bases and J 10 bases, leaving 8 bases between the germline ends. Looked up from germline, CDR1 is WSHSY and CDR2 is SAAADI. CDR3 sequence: CASSVGESPLHF. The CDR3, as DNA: TGCGCCAGCAGTGTCGGTGAATCACCCCTCCACTTT.

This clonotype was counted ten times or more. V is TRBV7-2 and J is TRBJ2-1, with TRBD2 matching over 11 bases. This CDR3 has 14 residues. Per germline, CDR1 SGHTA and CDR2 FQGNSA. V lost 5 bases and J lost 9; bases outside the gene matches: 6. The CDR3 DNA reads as TGTGCCAGCAGCCCCCAAACTAGCGGGGGTGAGCAGTTCTTC. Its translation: CASSPQTSGGEQFF.

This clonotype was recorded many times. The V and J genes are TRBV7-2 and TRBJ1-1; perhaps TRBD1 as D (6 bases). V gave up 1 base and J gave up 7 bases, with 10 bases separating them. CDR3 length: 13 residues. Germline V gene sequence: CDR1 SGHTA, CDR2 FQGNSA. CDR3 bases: TGTGCCAGCAGCTTAGACTACAGGGTTGAAGCTTTCTTT. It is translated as CASSLDYRVEAFF.

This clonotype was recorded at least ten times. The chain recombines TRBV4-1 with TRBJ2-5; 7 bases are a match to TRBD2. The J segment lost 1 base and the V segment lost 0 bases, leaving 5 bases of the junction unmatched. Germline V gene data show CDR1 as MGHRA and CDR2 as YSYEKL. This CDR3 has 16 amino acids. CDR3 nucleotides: TGCGCCAGCAGCCAAGAATGGCCTAGCGGCCAAGAGACCCAGTACTTC. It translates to CASSQEWPSGQETQYF.

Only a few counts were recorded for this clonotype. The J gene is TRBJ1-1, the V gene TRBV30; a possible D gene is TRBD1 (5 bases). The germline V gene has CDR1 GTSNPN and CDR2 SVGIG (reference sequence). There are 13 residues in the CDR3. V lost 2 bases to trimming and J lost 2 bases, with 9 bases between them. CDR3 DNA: TGTGCCTGGAGTACAGGACTTAACACTGAAGCTTTCTTT. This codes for CAWSTGLNTEAFF. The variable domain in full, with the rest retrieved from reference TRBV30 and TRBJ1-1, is SQTIHQWPATLVQPVGSPLSLECTVEGTSNPNLYWYRQAAGRGLQLLFYSVGIGQISSEVPQNLSASRPQDRQFILSSKKLLLSDSGFYLCAWSTGLNTEAFFGQGTRLTVV.

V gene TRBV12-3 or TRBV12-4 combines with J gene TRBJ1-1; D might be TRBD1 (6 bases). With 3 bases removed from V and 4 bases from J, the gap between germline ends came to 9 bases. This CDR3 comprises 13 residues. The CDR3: CASSFWGATEAFF. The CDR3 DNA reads TGTGCCAGCAGTTTTTGGGGGGCCACTGAAGCTTTCTTT.

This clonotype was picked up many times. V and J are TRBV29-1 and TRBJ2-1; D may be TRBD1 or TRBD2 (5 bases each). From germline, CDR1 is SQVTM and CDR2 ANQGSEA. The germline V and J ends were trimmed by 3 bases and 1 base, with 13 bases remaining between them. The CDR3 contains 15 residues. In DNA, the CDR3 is TGCAGCGTTGACGCGGCAGGGAGATCCTACAATGAGCAGTTCTTC. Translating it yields CSVDAAGRSYNEQFF.

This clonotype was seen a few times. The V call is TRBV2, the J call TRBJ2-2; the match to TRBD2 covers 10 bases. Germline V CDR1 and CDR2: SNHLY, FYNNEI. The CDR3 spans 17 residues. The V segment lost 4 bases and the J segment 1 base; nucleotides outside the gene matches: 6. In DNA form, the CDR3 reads TGTGCCAGCAGTGTTAGCGGGGGGCGCGGGAACACCGGGGAGCTGTTTTTT. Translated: CASSVSGGRGNTGELFF.

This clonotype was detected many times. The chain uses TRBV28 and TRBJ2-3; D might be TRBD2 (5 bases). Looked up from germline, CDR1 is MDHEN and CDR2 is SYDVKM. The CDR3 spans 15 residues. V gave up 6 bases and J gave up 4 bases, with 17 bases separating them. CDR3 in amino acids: CASSLLGQLADTQYF. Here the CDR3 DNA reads TGTGCCAGCAGCCTACTAGGGCAATTGGCAGATACGCAGTATTTT. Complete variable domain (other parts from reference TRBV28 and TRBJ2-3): DVKVTQSSRYLVKRTGEKVFLECVQDMDHENMFWYRQDPGLGLRLIYFSYDVKMKEKGDIPEGYSVSREKKERFSLILESASTNQTSMYLCASSLLGQLADTQYFGPGTRLTVL.

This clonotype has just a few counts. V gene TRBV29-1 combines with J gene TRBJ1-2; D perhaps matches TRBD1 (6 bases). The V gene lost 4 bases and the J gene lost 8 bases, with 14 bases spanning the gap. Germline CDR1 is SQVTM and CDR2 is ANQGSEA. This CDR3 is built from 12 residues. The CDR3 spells CSVVKFGQGYTF. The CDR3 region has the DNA TGCAGCGTTGTTAAGTTCGGACAGGGCTACACCTTC.

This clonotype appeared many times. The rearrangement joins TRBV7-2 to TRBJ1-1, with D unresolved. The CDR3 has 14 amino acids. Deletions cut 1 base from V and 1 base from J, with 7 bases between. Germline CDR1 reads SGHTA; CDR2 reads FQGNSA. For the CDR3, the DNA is TGTGCCAGCAGCTTAGAGGTGGAGAACACTGAAGCTTTCTTT. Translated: CASSLEVENTEAFF.

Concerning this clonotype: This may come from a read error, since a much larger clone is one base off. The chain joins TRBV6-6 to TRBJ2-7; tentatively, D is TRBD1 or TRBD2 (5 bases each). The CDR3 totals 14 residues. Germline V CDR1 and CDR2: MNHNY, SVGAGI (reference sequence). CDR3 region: CAGRPRDGGYEQYF. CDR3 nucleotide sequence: TGTGCCGGCAGACCCCGGGACGGAGGCTACGAGCAGTACTTC.

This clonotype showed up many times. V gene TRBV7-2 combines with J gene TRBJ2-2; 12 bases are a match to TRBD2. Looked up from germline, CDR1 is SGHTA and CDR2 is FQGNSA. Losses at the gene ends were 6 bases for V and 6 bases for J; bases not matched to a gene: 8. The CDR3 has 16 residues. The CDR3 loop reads CASRRASGGVAGELFF. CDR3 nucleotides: TGTGCCAGCAGGCGGGCTAGCGGGGGGGTTGCCGGGGAGCTGTTTTTT.

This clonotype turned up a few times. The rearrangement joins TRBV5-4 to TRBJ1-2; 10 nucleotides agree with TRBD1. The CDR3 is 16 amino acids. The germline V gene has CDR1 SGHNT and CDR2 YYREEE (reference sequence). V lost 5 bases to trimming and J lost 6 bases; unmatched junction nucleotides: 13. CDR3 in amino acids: CASRVDRGTFSDGYTF. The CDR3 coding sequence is TGTGCCAGCAGAGTGGACAGGGGGACTTTTTCGGATGGCTACACCTTC.

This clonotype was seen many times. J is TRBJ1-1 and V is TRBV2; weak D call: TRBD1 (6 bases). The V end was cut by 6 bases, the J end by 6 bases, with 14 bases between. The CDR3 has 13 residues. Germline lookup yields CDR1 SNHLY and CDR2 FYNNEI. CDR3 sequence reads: CASRDSFRAEAFF. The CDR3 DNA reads TGTGCCAGCAGGGACAGTTTTAGAGCTGAAGCTTTCTTT.

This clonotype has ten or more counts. CDR3 DNA: TGTGCCAGCAGTGGAATAGCGGGGGACTCCTACGAGCAGTACTTC. Residues: CASSGIAGDSYEQYF. The chain recombines TRBV27 with TRBJ2-7; 9 bases are shared with TRBD2. This CDR3 region has 15 residues. Germline V gene data show CDR1 as MNHEY and CDR2 as SMNVEV (reference sequence). J was trimmed by 0 bases and V by 5 bases; bases with no gene match: 5.

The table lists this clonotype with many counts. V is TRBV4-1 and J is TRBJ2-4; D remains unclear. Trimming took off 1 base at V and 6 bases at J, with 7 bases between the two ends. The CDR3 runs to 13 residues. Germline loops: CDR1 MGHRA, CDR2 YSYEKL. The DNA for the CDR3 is TGCGCCAGCAGCCAAGCTCTTGGAAACATTCAGTACTTC. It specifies CASSQALGNIQYF.

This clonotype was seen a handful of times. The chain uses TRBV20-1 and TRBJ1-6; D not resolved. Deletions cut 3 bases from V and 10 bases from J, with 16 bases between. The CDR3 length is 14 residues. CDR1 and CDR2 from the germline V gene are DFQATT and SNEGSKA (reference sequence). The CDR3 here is CSASDGRTGSPLHF. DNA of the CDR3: TGCAGTGCTAGCGACGGGAGAACGGGCTCACCCCTCCACTTT.

The CDR3 here is CASSSLQNRGWDLETQYF. Written as DNA, the CDR3 is TGTGCCAGCAGCTCATTACAAAACCGGGGGTGGGATTTAGAGACCCAGTACTTC. V usage is TRBV11-2 and J usage is TRBJ2-5; D possibly corresponds to TRBD2 (6 bases). V lost 4 bases and J 4 bases, leaving 25 bases between the germline ends. The CDR3 spans 18 residues. The germline gives CDR1 SGHAT, CDR2 FQNNGV.